This passage covers 30 T cell receptor beta chains from one sample sequenced in a study of technical replicates of blood from a handful of donors. Assay: immunoSEQ multiplex PCR; the TCRdb copy retains only in-frame clones and omits some. The sample has some 78,000 clones, 85% to 95% seen once; the top ten hold less than 0.5%. Specimen: T cells isolated from PBMCs. These receptor sequences come from a human donor in good health.

The chain couples TRBV4-3 to TRBJ1-1; no clear D. The germline V and J ends were trimmed by 1 base and 4 bases, with 10 bases remaining between them. The CDR3 is made up of 14 amino acids. CDR1 is LGHNA and CDR2 is YSLEER in the germline V gene. CDR3: CASSQGHHITEAFF. In DNA form, the CDR3 reads TGCGCCAGCAGCCAAGGACACCACATCACTGAAGCTTTCTTT.

The chain joins TRBV28 to TRBJ1-4; unclear D gene. Trimming cost V 5 bases and J 4 bases, with 14 bases left between them. The CDR3 consists of 15 residues. Germline CDR1 and CDR2: MDHEN and SYDVKM. The CDR3 loop reads CASSPHGGSNEKLFF. The CDR3 region has the DNA TGTGCCAGCAGTCCCCATGGTGGGAGTAATGAAAAACTGTTTTTT. Using reference TRBV28 and TRBJ1-4 for the parts outside the CDR3, the full variable domain is DVKVTQSSRYLVKRTGEKVFLECVQDMDHENMFWYRQDPGLGLRLIYFSYDVKMKEKGDIPEGYSVSREKKERFSLILESASTNQTSMYLCASSPHGGSNEKLFFGSGTQLSVL.

The chain links TRBV15 to TRBJ2-7; 8 nucleotides line up with TRBD2. The CDR3 has 14 amino acids. The germline gives CDR1 LNHNV, CDR2 YYDKDF (reference sequence). The J segment lost 3 bases and the V segment lost 5 bases, leaving 6 bases of the junction unmatched. This CDR3 is CATSDSGAIYEQYF. CDR3 sequence (DNA): TGTGCCACCAGCGATAGCGGGGCCATCTACGAGCAGTACTTC.

J is TRBJ2-5 and V is TRBV28; tentatively, D is TRBD1 (6 bases). Trimming stripped 2 bases from V and 5 bases from J, with 12 bases between. This CDR3 has 14 residues. The germline CDR1 and CDR2 sequences are MDHEN and SYDVKM. The CDR3 loop is CASSLITGTETQYF. The CDR3 DNA is TGTGCCAGCAGTTTAATTACAGGGACCGAGACCCAGTACTTC. Looking up the rest from reference TRBV28 and TRBJ2-5 gives the full variable domain: DVKVTQSSRYLVKRTGEKVFLECVQDMDHENMFWYRQDPGLGLRLIYFSYDVKMKEKGDIPEGYSVSREKKERFSLILESASTNQTSMYLCASSLITGTETQYFGPGTRLLVL.

The chain links TRBV7-2 to TRBJ2-4; tentatively, D is TRBD2 (6 bases). This CDR3 region has 17 residues. V was trimmed by 5 bases and J by 0 bases, leaving 17 bases between them. The V gene's germline CDR1 is SGHTA and CDR2 FQGNSA. The CDR3 spells CASSQAREMGAKNIQYF. The CDR3 coding sequence is TGTGCCAGCAGCCAAGCACGGGAGATGGGAGCCAAAAACATTCAGTACTTC.

The chain employs TRBV4-3 and TRBJ2-1; TRBD2 might be the D (6 bases). Germline CDR1 LGHNA, CDR2 YSLEER. With 0 bases removed from V and 8 bases from J, the gap between germline ends came to 20 bases. The CDR3 consists of 17 residues. Here the CDR3 DNA reads TGCGCCAGCAGCCAAGATGGTAGCGGTAGAGGGACCCATGAGCAGTTCTTC. This encodes CASSQDGSGRGTHEQFF.

The chain is built from TRBV6-4 and TRBJ2-1; TRBD1 matches 9 bases. J gave up 7 bases and V 4 bases, and 14 bases lay outside the gene matches. Per the germline V gene, CDR1 is MRHNA and CDR2 is SNTAGT. CDR3 length: 17 amino acids. CDR3 DNA sequence: TGTGCCAGCAGTGCTTCATTGGGGGGACAGGGTTCTAATGAGCAGTTCTTC. Protein: CASSASLGGQGSNEQFF.

The chain carries TRBV29-1 and TRBJ2-7; 7 bases align to TRBD2. V lost 6 bases to trimming and J lost 2 bases; unmatched junction nucleotides: 7. There are 13 residues in the CDR3. Germline CDR1 reads SQVTM; CDR2 reads ANQGSEA. DNA for the CDR3: TGCAGCGTGACCGGGACTAACACCTACGAGCAGTACTTC. Its translation is CSVTGTNTYEQYF.

The V gene is TRBV5-1, the J gene TRBJ2-3; 8 bases are a match to TRBD1. CDR1 and CDR2 from the germline V gene are SGHRS and YFSETQ. The CDR3 runs 14 residues. Losses at the gene ends were 4 bases for V and 5 bases for J; bases not matched to a gene: 6. The CDR3 DNA is TGCGCCAGCAGCCCCGTGGGACAGGTAGATACGCAGTATTTT. This codes for CASSPVGQVDTQYF.

J is TRBJ2-3 and V is TRBV11-2; a weak D match, TRBD1 (6 bases). The ends were cut back, 1 base at V and 3 bases at J, with 20 bases in the middle. Germline-derived CDR1 and CDR2 are SGHAT and FQNNGV. This CDR3 region has 18 residues. CDR3 DNA: TGTGCCAGCAGCTTAGGCTATGGAGGACAGATTAGGACAGATACGCAGTATTTT. It translates to CASSLGYGGQIRTDTQYF.

On this clone itself: Distinct nucleotide sequences in the sample also encode this CDR3. The rearrangement links TRBV27 to TRBJ2-5, with a tentative D call TRBD2 (6 bases). With 2 bases removed from V and 4 bases from J, the gap between germline ends came to 8 bases. The CDR3 has 13 residues. Germline V gene data show CDR1 as MNHEY and CDR2 as SMNVEV (reference sequence). CDR3 nucleotide sequence: TGTGCCAGCAGTTTAAACGGGGGAGAGACCCAGTACTTC. Encoded protein: CASSLNGGETQYF.

J is TRBJ1-2 and V is TRBV2; D not resolved. With 0 bases removed from V and 7 bases from J, the gap between germline ends came to 15 bases. Germline values: CDR1 SNHLY, CDR2 FYNNEI. This CDR3 region has 15 residues. In DNA form, the CDR3 reads TGTGCCAGCAGTGAAGCAAGGGATTCGGGAGGTGGCTACACCTTC. Residues: CASSEARDSGGGYTF.

This sequence joins TRBV28 and TRBJ2-7; 9 nucleotides match TRBD1. V lost 11 bases and J lost 6; bases outside the gene matches: 17. The CDR3 extends over 15 amino acids. Germline CDR1 and CDR2: MDHEN and SYDVKM. The CDR3, as DNA: TGTGCCGCCACTCAAAAGGGGACAGGGCTTTCCGAGCAGTACTTC. Translating gives CAATQKGTGLSEQYF.

The J gene is TRBJ2-7, the V gene TRBV6-1; D is possibly TRBD1 (6 bases). Trimming shortened V by 5 bases and J by 4 bases, and 12 bases separated the two germline ends. Germline V gene sequence: CDR1 MNHNS, CDR2 SASEGT. The CDR3 is 13 residues long. The CDR3 nucleotides read TGTGCCAGCAGTACCCGGACAGAGTACGAGCAGTACTTC. This encodes CASSTRTEYEQYF.

The genes are TRBV30 and TRBJ1-5, with D tentatively TRBD1 (5 bases). The CDR3 has 13 amino acids. The V gene lost 0 bases and the J gene lost 5 bases, with 8 bases spanning the gap. Germline assignment: CDR1 GTSNPN and CDR2 SVGIG (reference sequence). CDR3 sequence reads: CAWSVAGDQPQHF. The CDR3 DNA reads as TGTGCCTGGAGTGTAGCGGGGGATCAGCCCCAGCATTTT.

This clone has just one count. J is TRBJ2-2 and V is TRBV18; perhaps TRBD2 as D (6 bases). CDR1 and CDR2 from the germline V gene are KGHSH and LQKENI. Trimming took 3 bases from V and 2 from J, leaving 13 bases between them. This CDR3 has 16 amino acids. CDR3 coding DNA: TGTGCCAGCTCACCGTCACTAGCCGTTAACACCGGGGAGCTGTTTTTT. Residues: CASSPSLAVNTGELFF.

The chain recombines TRBV15 with TRBJ1-2, with D possibly being TRBD1 (6 bases). The germline CDR1 and CDR2 sequences are LNHNV and YYDKDF (reference sequence). Trimming removed 9 bases at V and 5 bases at J, with 19 bases between. CDR3 size: 14 residues. The CDR3 coding sequence is TGTGCCACTTTAGACCCCGGGACAACGTATGGCTACACCTTC. Translated: CATLDPGTTYGYTF.

The sample holds one count of this clone. This sequence joins TRBV27 and TRBJ2-1; D call uncertain. The V gene's germline CDR1 is MNHEY and CDR2 SMNVEV (reference sequence). The CDR3 has 15 residues. The germline V and J ends were trimmed by 6 bases and 2 bases, with 14 bases remaining between them. CDR3 loop: CASSQTLAPYNEQFF. In DNA form, the CDR3 reads TGTGCCAGCAGCCAGACTTTGGCCCCCTACAATGAGCAGTTCTTC.

The chain uses TRBV27 and TRBJ2-7; maybe TRBD2 (5 bases). Germline V lookup: CDR1 MNHEY, CDR2 SMNVEV (reference sequence). V dropped 8 bases and J dropped 0 bases, with 11 bases sitting between them. The CDR3 consists of 13 residues. The CDR3 loop is CASGVGSSYEQYF. DNA for the CDR3: TGTGCCAGCGGGGTTGGGAGCTCCTACGAGCAGTACTTC.

The chain employs TRBV11-3 and TRBJ2-3; TRBD2 matches at 11 bases. V lost 1 base, J lost 0 bases, and 0 bases stayed unmatched. This CDR3 comprises 16 residues. Germline CDR1 SGHNT, CDR2 YENEEA. In DNA form, the CDR3 reads TGTGCCAGCAGCTTAGGGACTAGCGGGAGCACAGATACGCAGTATTTT. Amino acids: CASSLGTSGSTDTQYF.

V usage is TRBV19 and J usage is TRBJ1-2, with D tentatively TRBD1 (5 bases). Germline CDR1 and CDR2: LNHDA and SQIVND (reference sequence). The germline V and J ends were trimmed by 2 bases and 6 bases, with 10 bases remaining between them. The CDR3 runs 13 residues. As DNA, the CDR3 is TGTGCCAGTAGTATATGGACAATCCATGGCTACACCTTC. Encoded protein: CASSIWTIHGYTF. Full variable domain (missing parts from reference TRBV19 and TRBJ1-2): DGGITQSPKYLFRKEGQNVTLSCEQNLNHDAMYWYRQDPGQGLRLIYYSQIVNDFQKGDIAEGYSVSREKKESFPLTVTSAQKNPTAFYLCASSIWTIHGYTFGSGTRLTVV.

This clone was recorded once. J is TRBJ2-2 and V is TRBV5-1; D is unclear. Germline CDR1 and CDR2: SGHRS and YFSETQ. The CDR3 runs 15 residues. The V end lost 0 bases, the J end lost 1 base, and 7 bases lay between the germline ends. The chain's CDR3 is CASSLAGRNTGELFF. As DNA, the CDR3 is TGCGCCAGCAGCTTGGCAGGCAGGAACACCGGGGAGCTGTTTTTT.

This rearrangement joins TRBV28 to TRBJ1-1, with 7 bases matching TRBD1. Trimming at V came to 2 bases and at J to 2 bases, leaving 2 bases not matched to a gene. There are 14 residues in the CDR3. Germline CDR1 reads MDHEN; CDR2 reads SYDVKM. The CDR3 bases are TGTGCCAGCAGTTTAAGAGGGGGCAACACTGAAGCTTTCTTT. This gives the protein CASSLRGGNTEAFF.

The chain combines TRBV7-9 with TRBJ1-1, with D uncertain. The CDR3 spans 13 residues. The V gene's germline CDR1 is SEHNR and CDR2 FQNEAQ (reference sequence). Trimming stripped 5 bases from V and 0 bases from J, with 7 bases between. CDR3 DNA: TGTGCCAGCAGCGGTTACATGAACACTGAAGCTTTCTTT. This codes for CASSGYMNTEAFF.

V and J are TRBV6-5 and TRBJ1-5, with D tentatively TRBD1 (5 bases). With 2 bases removed from V and 6 bases from J, the gap between germline ends came to 11 bases. Germline values: CDR1 MNHEY, CDR2 SVGAGI. This CDR3 is 14 amino acids long. The CDR3 spells CASSYGLGVQPQHF. In DNA form, the CDR3 reads TGTGCCAGCAGTTACGGATTAGGGGTTCAGCCCCAGCATTTT.

The table lists this clone with a count of one. The rearrangement joins TRBV30 to TRBJ2-1; perhaps TRBD1 as D (6 bases). Between the trimmed V and J ends, which lost 8 bases and 11 bases, there was a span of 16 bases. Germline V gene sequence: CDR1 GTSNPN, CDR2 SVGIG (reference sequence). The length of the CDR3 is 11 residues. CDR3 bases: TGTGCCCGGGACAAAGGGATTCAGCAGTTCTTC. Translation gives CARDKGIQQFF.

The chain joins TRBV27 to TRBJ2-3, with D maybe TRBD1 (5 bases). There are 14 residues in the CDR3. Germline assignment: CDR1 MNHEY and CDR2 SMNVEV (reference sequence). V lost 5 bases and J 6 bases, leaving 15 bases between the germline ends. For the CDR3, the DNA is TGTGCCAGCAGTATAACGGTGTCAGGGGATACGCAGTATTTT. Translated, it gives CASSITVSGDTQYF.

The chain carries TRBV6-1 and TRBJ2-7; 7 positions match TRBD2. This CDR3 spans 13 amino acids. The junction had 8 bases not matched to a gene; V was cut back by 5 bases and J by 7 bases. Germline values: CDR1 MNHNS, CDR2 SASEGT. In DNA form, the CDR3 reads TGTGCCAGCAGTCTGCGGGAGATTTATGAGCAGTACTTC. It codes for CASSLREIYEQYF.

The chain employs TRBV6-6 and TRBJ2-7, with 11 nucleotides matching TRBD2. CDR3 length: 15 residues. The junction had 8 bases not matched to a gene; V was cut back by 3 bases and J by 7 bases. Germline assignment: CDR1 MNHNY and CDR2 SVGAGI (reference sequence). The CDR3, as DNA: TGTGCCAGCAGTTATACTATAGCGGGAGGGCAAGAGCAGTACTTC. It yields the protein CASSYTIAGGQEQYF.

The V call is TRBV10-1, the J call TRBJ1-5; no clear D. Deletions cut 2 bases from V and 6 bases from J, with 11 bases between. The CDR3 is 14 residues long. CDR1 is WNHNN and CDR2 is SYGVQD in the germline V gene (reference sequence). The CDR3 protein is CASSEGRAGQPQHF. The CDR3 DNA reads TGCGCCAGCAGTGAGGGGCGGGCCGGTCAGCCCCAGCATTTT.